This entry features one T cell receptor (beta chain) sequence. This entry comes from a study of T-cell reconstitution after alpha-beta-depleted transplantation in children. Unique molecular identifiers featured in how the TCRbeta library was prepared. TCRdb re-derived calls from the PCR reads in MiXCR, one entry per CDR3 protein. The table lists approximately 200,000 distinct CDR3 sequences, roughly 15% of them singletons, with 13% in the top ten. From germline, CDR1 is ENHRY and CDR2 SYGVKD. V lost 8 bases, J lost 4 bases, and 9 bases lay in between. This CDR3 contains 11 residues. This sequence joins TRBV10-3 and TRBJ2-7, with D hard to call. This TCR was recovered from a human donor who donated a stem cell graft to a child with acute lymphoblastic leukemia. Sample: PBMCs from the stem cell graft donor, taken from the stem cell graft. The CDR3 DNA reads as TGTGCCATCGGTCTGGGGTACGAGCAGTACTTC. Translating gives CAIGLGYEQYF.